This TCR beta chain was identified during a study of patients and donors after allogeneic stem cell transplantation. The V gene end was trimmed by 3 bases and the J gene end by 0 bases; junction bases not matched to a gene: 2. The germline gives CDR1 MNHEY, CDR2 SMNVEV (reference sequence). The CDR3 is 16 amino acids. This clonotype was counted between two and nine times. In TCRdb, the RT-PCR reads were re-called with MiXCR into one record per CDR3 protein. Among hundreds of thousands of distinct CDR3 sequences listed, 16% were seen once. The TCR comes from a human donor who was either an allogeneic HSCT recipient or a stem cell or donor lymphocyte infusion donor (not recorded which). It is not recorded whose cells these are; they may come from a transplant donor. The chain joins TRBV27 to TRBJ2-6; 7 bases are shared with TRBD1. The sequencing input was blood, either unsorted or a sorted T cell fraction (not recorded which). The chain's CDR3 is CASSLDRPSGANVLTF. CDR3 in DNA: TGTGCCAGCAGTTTGGACAGGCCCTCTGGGGCCAACGTCCTGACTTTC.